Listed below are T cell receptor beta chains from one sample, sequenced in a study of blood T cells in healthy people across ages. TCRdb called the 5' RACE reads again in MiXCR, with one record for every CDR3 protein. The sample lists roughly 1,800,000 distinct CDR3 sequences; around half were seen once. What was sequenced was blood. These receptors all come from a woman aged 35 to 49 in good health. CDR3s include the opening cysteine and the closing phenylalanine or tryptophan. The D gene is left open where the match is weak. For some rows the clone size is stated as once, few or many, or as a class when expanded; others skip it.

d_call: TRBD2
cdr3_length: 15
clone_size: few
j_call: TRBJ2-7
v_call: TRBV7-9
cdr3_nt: TGTGCCAGCAGCTTAGAGAGCGGGGGGGATTACGAGCAGTACTTC
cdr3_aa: CASSLESGGDYEQYF

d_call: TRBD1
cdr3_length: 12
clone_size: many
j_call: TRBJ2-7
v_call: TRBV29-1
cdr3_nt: TGCAGCGTGAGGACAGGGGGCTACGAGCAGTACTTC
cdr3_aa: CSVRTGGYEQYF

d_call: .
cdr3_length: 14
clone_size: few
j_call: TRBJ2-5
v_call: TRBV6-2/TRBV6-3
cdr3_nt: TGTGCCAGCAATAAGGGGATTATGAGAGAGACCCAGTACTTC
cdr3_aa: CASNKGIMRETQYF

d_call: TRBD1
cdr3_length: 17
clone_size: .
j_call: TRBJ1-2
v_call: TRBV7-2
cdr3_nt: TGTGCCAGCAGCCGATTAACCAACCGGGACAGGGTCATTGGCTACACCTTC
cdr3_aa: CASSRLTNRDRVIGYTF

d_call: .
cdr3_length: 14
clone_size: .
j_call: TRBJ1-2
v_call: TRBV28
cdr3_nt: TGTGCCAGCAAGGAACCGGGGTCCTTCTATGGCTACACCTTC
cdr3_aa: CASKEPGSFYGYTF

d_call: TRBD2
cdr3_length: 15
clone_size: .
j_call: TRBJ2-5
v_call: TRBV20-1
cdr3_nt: TGCAGTGCTACGCGGGGGGGCCGGAGCCAAGAGACCCAGTACTTC
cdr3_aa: CSATRGGRSQETQYF

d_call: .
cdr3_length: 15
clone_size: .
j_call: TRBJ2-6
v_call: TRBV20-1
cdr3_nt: TGCAGTGCTAGACCCGCAAACTCTGGGGCCAACGTCCTGACTTTC
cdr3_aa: CSARPANSGANVLTF

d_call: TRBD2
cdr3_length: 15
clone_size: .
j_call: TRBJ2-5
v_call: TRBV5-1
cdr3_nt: TGCGCCAGCAGCTTGTCAGCGGGGGTTCGAGAGACCCAGTACTTC
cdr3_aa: CASSLSAGVRETQYF

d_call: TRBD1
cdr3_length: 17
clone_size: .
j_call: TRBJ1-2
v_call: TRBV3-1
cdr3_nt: TGTGCCAGCAGCCAAGATGATCTTGGACAGGGGGCCTATGGCTACACCTTC
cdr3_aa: CASSQDDLGQGAYGYTF

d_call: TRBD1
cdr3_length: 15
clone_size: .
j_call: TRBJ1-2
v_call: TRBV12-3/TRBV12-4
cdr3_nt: TGTGCCAGCAGCCGAAGGGGGGCCGACAGGGGTGGCTACACCTTC
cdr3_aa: CASSRRGADRGGYTF

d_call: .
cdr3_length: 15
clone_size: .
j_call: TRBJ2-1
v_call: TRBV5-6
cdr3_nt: TGTGCCAGCAGCCCACTTACCGGCTCGGTCGATGAGCAGTTCTTC
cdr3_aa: CASSPLTGSVDEQFF

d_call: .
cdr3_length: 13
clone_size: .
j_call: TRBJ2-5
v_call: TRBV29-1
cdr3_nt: TGCAGCGTTGTGTATGCAATGGGGGAGACCCAGTACTTC
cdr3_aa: CSVVYAMGETQYF

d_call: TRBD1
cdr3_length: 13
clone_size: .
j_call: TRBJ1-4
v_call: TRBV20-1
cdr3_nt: TGCAGTACCCCCAGGGGGCGGGATGAAAAACTGTTTTTT
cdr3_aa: CSTPRGRDEKLFF

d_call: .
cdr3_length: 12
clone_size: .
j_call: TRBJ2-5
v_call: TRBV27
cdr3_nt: TGTGCCACCCAGGCTACCATAGGGACCCAGTACTTC
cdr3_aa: CATQATIGTQYF

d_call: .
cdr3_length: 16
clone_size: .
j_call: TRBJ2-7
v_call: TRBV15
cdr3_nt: TGTGCCACCAGCAGAGATGAGGGACGGGGTTTCTACGAGCAGTACTTC
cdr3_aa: CATSRDEGRGFYEQYF

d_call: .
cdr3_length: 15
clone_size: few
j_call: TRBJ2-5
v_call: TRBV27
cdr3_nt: TGTGCCAGCTCCACTTGGGCAAGGGTCCAAGGGACCCAGTACTTC
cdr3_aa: CASSTWARVQGTQYF

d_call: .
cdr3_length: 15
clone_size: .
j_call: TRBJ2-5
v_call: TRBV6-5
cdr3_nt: TGTGCCAGCAAAGAAGGACGGTTAGTTCAAGAGACCCAGTACTTC
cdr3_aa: CASKEGRLVQETQYF

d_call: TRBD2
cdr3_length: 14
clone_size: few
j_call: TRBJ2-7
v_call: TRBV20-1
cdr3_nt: TGCAGTGCTGCTGGACTAGCGGGGGGTTACGAGCAGTACTTC
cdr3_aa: CSAAGLAGGYEQYF

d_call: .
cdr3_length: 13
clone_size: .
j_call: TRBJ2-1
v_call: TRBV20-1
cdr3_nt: TGCAGTGCTAGAGATAAGGGCTTGAATGAGCAGTTCTTC
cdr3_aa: CSARDKGLNEQFF

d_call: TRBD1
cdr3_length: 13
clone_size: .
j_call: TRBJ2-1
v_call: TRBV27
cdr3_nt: TGTGCCAGCAGTTTATCGAGACAGGGGGAGCAGTTCTTC
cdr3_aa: CASSLSRQGEQFF

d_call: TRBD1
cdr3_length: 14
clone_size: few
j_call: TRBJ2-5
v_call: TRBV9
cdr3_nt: TGTGCCAGCAGCGCCAAGACAGGGCAAGAGACCCAGTACTTC
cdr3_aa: CASSAKTGQETQYF

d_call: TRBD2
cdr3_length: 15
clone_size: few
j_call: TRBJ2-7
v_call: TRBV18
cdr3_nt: TGTGCCAGCTCACCATCTCAGCGGGGGTCCTACGAGCAGTACTTC
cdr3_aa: CASSPSQRGSYEQYF

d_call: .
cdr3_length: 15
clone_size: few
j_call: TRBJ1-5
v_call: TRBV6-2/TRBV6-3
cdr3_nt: TGTGCCAGCAGTTATGCCGGGGGTAGCAATCAGCCCCAGCATTTT
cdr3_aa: CASSYAGGSNQPQHF

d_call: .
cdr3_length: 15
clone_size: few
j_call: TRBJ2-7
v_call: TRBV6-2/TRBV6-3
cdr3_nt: TGTGCCAGCAGTTACTCGTTACGAGGGGACGACGAGCAGTACTTC
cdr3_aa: CASSYSLRGDDEQYF

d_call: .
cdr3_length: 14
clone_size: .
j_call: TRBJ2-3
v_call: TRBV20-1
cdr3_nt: TGCAGTGCTACGTGGGGGGGGGCCACAGATACGCAGTATTTT
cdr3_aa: CSATWGGATDTQYF

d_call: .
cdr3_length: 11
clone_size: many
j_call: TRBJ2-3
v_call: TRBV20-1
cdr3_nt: TGCAGCGCCACCAGGGGAGATACGCAGTATTTT
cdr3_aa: CSATRGDTQYF